This TCR beta chain was profiled in a study of T cell responses to AZD1222 COVID-19 vaccine. As for this clone: The antigen remains undetermined.

The method was immunoSEQ multiplex PCR; TCRdb's version includes in-frame clones alone and lacks a portion of them. The sample holds 150,000 to 200,000 clones, about 91% seen once. Study-level results: Spike-specific TCR breadth rose after two AZD1222 doses, and depth rose as well. The donors showed a predominance of white British ancestry and of females, with possible underestimation of clonal diversity.

The sequence was obtained from an adult who received the AZD1222 COVID-19 vaccine. The sample consisted of peripheral blood, taken 28 days after the second AZD1222 dose.

CDR3: CASSEVRNYGYTF. CDR3 nucleotides: TGTGCCAGCAGTGAGGTTCGGAACTATGGCTACACCTTC. The chain recombines TRBV25-1 with TRBJ1-2; D unclear. V lost 3 bases, J lost 2 bases, and 7 bases lay in between. CDR1 is MGHDK, CDR2 SYGVNS, per germline. The CDR3 spans 13 residues.